In its sample, the clone carrying this TCR beta chain was seen a few times. Its antigen is currently unknown. This entry comes from a study of CD8 T cells in ankylosing spondylitis. As the method for making TCR beta libraries, quantitative 5'-RACE with molecular barcodes was used. From the 5' RACE reads, TCRdb called clonotypes with MiXCR, one entry per CDR3 protein. In the table there are around 540,000 distinct CDR3 sequences, about 13% of which are singletons. Study outcomes and limitations: Characteristic of ankylosing spondylitis blood, it appeared, was a TCR beta motif comprising eight highly homologous variants.

Deletions cut 0 bases from V and 8 bases from J, with 15 bases between. The germline V gene has CDR1 SGHRS and CDR2 YFSETQ. The CDR3 runs 15 residues. The chain has TRBV5-1 and TRBJ2-1; no clear D gene. The sequence derives from a male donor with ankylosing spondylitis. Sequences were obtained from blood, either unsorted or a sorted T cell fraction (not recorded which). Here the CDR3 DNA reads TGCGCCAGCAGCTTGGACCCTCGTCAGGTGGATGAGCAGTTCTTC. It specifies CASSLDPRQVDEQFF.